This is a list of T cell receptor beta chains from one sample in a study of monozygotic twins with inflammatory bowel disease. TCRdb reanalyzed the 5' RACE reads, giving one entry per CDR3 protein sequence and no DNA. This table holds around 410,000 distinct CDR3 sequences. The sample was blood. The source of these receptors is a human donor with ulcerative colitis or Crohn's disease, or a healthy co-twin of an affected twin (not recorded which). CDR3s include the opening cysteine and the closing phenylalanine or tryptophan.

j_call v_call cdr3_aa
TRBJ2-1 TRBV11-2 CASSFRASGKYNEQFF
TRBJ1-1 TRBV18 CASSPQPNTEAFF
TRBJ2-3 TRBV3-1 CASSRGLSKGDTQYF
TRBJ2-1 TRBV15 CATSRDAVRQFF
TRBJ2-2 TRBV7-3 CASSLISGRGAGELFF
TRBJ2-7 TRBV4-2 CASSQYPGQGANEQYF
TRBJ1-1 TRBV6-1 CASSITGPRGNTEAFF
TRBJ2-7 TRBV7-2 CASSFRLREQYF
TRBJ2-3 TRBV7-9 CASSLGSADTQYF
TRBJ1-2 TRBV11-2 CASTALRGPSFYGYTF
TRBJ2-4 TRBV12-3/TRBV12-4 CASSTLVAKNIQYF
TRBJ1-5 TRBV20-1 CSASRTGSQDQPQHF
TRBJ1-2 TRBV6-5 CASSYSSGSKNYGYTF
TRBJ2-5 TRBV20-1 CSARETRRAETQYF
TRBJ1-1 TRBV7-6 CASSLLIRGMNTEAFF
TRBJ1-3 TRBV4-3 CASSHAAGGRSGNTIYF
TRBJ2-2 TRBV11-2 CASSPSPGTGELFF
TRBJ2-3 TRBV27 CASSLWGDTDTQYF
TRBJ2-7 TRBV5-1 CASSVSGVYEQYF
TRBJ1-6 TRBV20-1 CSAKWPPLRGIGSPLHF
TRBJ2-1 TRBV11-1 CASSYPSGGTQMNNEQFF
TRBJ2-5 TRBV14 CASSPDPRDRGRHQETQYF
TRBJ2-1 TRBV29-1 CSVNGAGRTLDEQFF
TRBJ2-1 TRBV3-1 CASSLSWVRGRGNEQFF
TRBJ1-2 TRBV10-3 CAISADYGYTF
TRBJ2-7 TRBV12-3/TRBV12-4 CASTHTGTHSYEQYF
TRBJ1-3 TRBV11-2 CASSRRVTSPLFGNTIYF
TRBJ2-2 TRBV12-3/TRBV12-4 CASSSPLKGQGHTGELFF